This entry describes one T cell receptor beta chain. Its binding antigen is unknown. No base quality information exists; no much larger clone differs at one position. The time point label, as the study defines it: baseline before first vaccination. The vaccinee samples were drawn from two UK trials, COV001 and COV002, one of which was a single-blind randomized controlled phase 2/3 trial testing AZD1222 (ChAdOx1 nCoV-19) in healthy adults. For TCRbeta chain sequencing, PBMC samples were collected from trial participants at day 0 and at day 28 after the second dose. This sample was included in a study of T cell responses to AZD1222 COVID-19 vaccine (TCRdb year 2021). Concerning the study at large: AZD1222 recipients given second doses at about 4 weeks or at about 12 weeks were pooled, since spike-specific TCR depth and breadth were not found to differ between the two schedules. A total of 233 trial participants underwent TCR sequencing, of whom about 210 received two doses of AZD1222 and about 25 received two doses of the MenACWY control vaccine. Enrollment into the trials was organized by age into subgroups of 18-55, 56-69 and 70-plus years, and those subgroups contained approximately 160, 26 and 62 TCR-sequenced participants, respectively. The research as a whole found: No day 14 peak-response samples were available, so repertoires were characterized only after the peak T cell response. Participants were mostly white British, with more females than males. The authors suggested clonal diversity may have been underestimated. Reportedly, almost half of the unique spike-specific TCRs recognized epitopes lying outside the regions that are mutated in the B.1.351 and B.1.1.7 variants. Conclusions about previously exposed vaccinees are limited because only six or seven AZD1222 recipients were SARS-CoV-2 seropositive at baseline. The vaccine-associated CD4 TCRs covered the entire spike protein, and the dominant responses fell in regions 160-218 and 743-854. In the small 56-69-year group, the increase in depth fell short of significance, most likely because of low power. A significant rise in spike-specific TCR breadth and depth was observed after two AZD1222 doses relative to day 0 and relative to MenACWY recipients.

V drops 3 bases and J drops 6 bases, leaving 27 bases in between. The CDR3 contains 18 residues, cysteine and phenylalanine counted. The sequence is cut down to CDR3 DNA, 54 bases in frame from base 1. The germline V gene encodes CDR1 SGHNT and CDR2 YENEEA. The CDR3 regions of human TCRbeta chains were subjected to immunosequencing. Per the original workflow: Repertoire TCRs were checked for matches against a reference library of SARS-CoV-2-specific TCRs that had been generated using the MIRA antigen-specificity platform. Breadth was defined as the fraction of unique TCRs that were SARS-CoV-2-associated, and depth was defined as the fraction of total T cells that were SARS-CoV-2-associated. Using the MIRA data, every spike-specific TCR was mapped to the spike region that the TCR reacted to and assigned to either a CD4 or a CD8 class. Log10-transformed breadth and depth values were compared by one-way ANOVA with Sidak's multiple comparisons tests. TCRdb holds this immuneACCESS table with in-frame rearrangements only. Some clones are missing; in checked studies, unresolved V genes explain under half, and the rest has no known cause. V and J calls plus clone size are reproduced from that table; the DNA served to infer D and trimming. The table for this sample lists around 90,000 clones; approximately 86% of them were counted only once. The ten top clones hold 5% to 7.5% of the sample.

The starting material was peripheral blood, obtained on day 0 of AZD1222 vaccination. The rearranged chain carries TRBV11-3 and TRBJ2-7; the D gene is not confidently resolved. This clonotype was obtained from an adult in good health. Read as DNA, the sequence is TGTGCCAGCAGCTTTTTTATGCTCTTAGGCGGTGGCGCCGGCGAGCAGTACTTC. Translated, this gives CASSFFMLLGGGAGEQYF.